This TCR beta chain was sequenced for a study of blood T cell repertoires in COVID-19 (dated by TCRdb to between 2020 and 2021). Context from the whole study: Collaborator samples came from the United States, Italy and Spain and covered acute and convalescent phases of COVID-19. The material from the prospective study consisted of cDNA or gDNA derived from T cells, B-cell-depleted T cells, or PBMCs. Deeply sampled blood TCRbeta repertoires from subjects exposed to, actively infected with, or recovered from COVID-19 were included in the dataset. A freely available public database, intended as a resource for researchers studying the immune response to SARS-CoV-2, is where the repertoires were released. The samples were drawn from two sources: the first 160 participants of the ongoing ImmuneRACE study, and 1,000 to 1,500 subjects contributed by 6 global collaborators. Sample metadata almost always included a de-identified subject ID, COVID-19 status, age in years and sex. Where available, HLA class I and class II types were obtained from metadata supplied by the sample provider rather than from assay-based typing.

Via the germline V gene, CDR1 is KGHDR and CDR2 SFDVKD. From the cysteine through the phenylalanine, the CDR3 covers 16 amino acids. Left in the record is the CDR3 DNA by itself, 48 bases read in frame from the first base. Compared with germline, V lacks 0 bases and J lacks 8 bases; bases without a gene match: 9. The immunoSEQ Assay, a bias-controlled multiplex PCR, was used to amplify TCRbeta CDR3 regions from genomic DNA. Regarding the original processing steps: The number of nucleated cells in each sample was estimated from the amplification of reference gene primers within the assay. To quantify the absolute abundance of each unique TCRbeta CDR3 rearrangement, sequence reads were collapsed and filtered. For each sample, productive Simpson clonality was calculated as the square root of Simpson's diversity index over productive rearrangements. The table comes from immuneACCESS by way of TCRdb, which keeps in-frame sequences with V and J called. Part of the clones is missing from these tables; in studies checked, under half for an unresolved V gene and the rest for unknown reasons. V and J calls and clone size are those listed in that table; D and trimming were worked out from the DNA. This sample has 430,000 or so clones in its table, and more than 70% of those were observed once. The top ten clonotypes cover about 1.5% of the sample.

Overall results and qualifications from the work: Clinical and demographic metadata were provided uncurated, with the amount varying by source and participant.

Participants in the prospective study were enrolled through a virtual design, were aged roughly 18 to 100 years, and lived in roughly 24 United States geographic areas. Cohort assignment in the prospective study relied on participant-reported clinical history from a screening survey and a study questionnaire. Exposed participants had been in contact, within 2 weeks of entering the study, with a person who had a PCR-confirmed or clinician-diagnosed case of COVID-19. In the prospective study, mobile phlebotomists collected whole blood, serum and a nasopharyngeal or oropharyngeal swab from each participant. Additional blood draws and questionnaires over a 2-month period could optionally be provided by prospective study participants. Prospective study blood samples were shipped either frozen or at room temperature before DNA extraction. A note on this clone: The clone's antigen remains unknown. No quality values exist for individual bases; no much larger clone is one base distant.

Sequences were obtained from PBMCs or T cells enriched from blood (not recorded which). This sequence was found in a woman between 18 and 29 years old who had been exposed to COVID-19. This chain joins TRBV24-1 to TRBJ2-1; 7 central bases correspond to TRBD2. The DNA reads TGTGCCACCAGTGATTTGAGGGCGGGAGCTCTCTATGAGCAGTTCTTC. Its protein product is CATSDLRAGALYEQFF.